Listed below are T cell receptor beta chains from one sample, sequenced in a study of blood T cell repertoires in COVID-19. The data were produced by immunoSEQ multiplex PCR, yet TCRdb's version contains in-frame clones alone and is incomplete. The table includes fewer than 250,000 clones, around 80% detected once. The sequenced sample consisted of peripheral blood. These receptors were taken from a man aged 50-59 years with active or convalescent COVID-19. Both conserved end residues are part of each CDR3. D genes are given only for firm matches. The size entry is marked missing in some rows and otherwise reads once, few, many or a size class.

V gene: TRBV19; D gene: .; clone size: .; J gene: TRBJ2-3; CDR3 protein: CASSSTGKSTDTQYF; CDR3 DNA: TGTGCCAGTAGCAGCACAGGGAAAAGCACAGATACGCAGTATTTT
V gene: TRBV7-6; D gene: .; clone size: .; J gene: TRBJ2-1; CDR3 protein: CASSPARRGEQFF; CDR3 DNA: TGTGCCAGCAGCCCTGCCCGGAGGGGTGAGCAGTTCTTC
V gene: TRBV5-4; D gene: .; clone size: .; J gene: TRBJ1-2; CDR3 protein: CASSLGSRDKDGYTF; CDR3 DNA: TGTGCCAGCAGCTTGGGGAGCAGGGATAAAGATGGCTACACCTTC
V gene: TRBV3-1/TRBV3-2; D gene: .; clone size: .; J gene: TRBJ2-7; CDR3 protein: CASSPRQVDSYEQYF; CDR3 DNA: TGTGCCAGCAGCCCACGACAGGTGGATTCTTACGAGCAGTACTTC
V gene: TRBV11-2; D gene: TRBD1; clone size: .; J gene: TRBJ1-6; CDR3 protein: CASSRGQNNSPLHF; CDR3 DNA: TGTGCCAGCAGCCGGGGACAGAATAATTCACCCCTCCACTTT
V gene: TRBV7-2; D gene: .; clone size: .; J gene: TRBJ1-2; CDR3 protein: CASSLGQNYGYTF; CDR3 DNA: TGTGCCAGCAGCCTCGGACAGAACTATGGCTACACCTTC
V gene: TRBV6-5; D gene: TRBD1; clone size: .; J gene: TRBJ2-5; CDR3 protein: CASSYSSDRGLETQYF; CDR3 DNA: TGTGCCAGCAGTTACTCGTCGGACAGGGGGTTAGAGACCCAGTACTTC
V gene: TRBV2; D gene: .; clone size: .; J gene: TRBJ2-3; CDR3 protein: CAGAQSTDTQYF; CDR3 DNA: TGTGCCGGGGCCCAGAGCACAGATACGCAGTATTTT
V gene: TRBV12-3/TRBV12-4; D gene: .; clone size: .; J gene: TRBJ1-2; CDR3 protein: CASSPGLLYGYTF; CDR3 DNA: TGTGCCAGCAGTCCGGGACTGCTGTATGGCTACACCTTC
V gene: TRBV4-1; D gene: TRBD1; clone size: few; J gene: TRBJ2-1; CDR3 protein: CASSQSGQGAYEQFF; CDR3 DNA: TGCGCCAGCAGCCAAAGTGGCCAGGGGGCTTACGAGCAGTTCTTC
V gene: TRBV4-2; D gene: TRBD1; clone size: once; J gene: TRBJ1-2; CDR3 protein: CASSQAGTANYGYTF; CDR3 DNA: TGTGCCAGCAGCCAAGCCGGGACAGCTAACTATGGCTACACCTTC
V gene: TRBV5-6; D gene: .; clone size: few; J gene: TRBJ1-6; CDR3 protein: CASREGSYNSPLHF; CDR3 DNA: TGTGCCAGCAGGGAGGGTTCCTATAATTCACCCCTCCACTTT
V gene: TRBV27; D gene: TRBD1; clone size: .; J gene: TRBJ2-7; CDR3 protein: CASSLIIGTGSHEQYF; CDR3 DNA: TGTGCCAGCAGTTTAATTATTGGGACAGGGTCCCACGAGCAGTACTTC
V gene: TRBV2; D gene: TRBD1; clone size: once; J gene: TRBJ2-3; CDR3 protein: CASTRQGSTDTQYF; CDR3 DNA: TGTGCCAGCACCCGACAGGGGAGCACAGATACGCAGTATTTT
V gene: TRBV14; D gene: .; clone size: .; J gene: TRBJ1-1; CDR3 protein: CASSRPGITEAFF; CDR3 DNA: TGTGCCAGCAGCCGACCCGGGATCACTGAAGCTTTCTTT
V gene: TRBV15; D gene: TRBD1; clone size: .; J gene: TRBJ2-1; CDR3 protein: CATSRALTGDEQFF; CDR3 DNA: TGTGCCACCAGCAGAGCCCTGACAGGGGATGAGCAGTTCTTC
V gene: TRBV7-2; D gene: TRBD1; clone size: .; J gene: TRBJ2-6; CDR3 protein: CASSPGTGVSSGANVLTF; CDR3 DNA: TGTGCCAGCAGCCCAGGGACAGGGGTTTCTTCTGGGGCCAACGTCCTGACTTTC
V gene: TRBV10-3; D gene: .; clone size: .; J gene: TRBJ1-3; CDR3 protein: CAIQGGPGNTIYF; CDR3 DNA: TGTGCCATCCAGGGAGGACCTGGAAACACCATATATTTT
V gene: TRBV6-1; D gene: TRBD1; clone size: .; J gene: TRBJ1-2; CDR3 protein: CASSEGPGQGYGYTF; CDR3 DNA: TGTGCCAGCAGTGAAGGCCCGGGACAGGGGTATGGCTACACCTTC
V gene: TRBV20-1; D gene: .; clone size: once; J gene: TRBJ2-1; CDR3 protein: CSALPPNEQFF; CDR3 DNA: TGCAGTGCTCTCCCTCCCAATGAGCAGTTCTTC
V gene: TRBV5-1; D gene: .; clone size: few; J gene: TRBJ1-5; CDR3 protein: CASSQDSFNQPQHF; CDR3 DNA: TGCGCCAGCAGCCAGGACAGCTTCAATCAGCCCCAGCATTTT
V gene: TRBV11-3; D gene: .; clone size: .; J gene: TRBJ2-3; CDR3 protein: CASSISHGGTQYF; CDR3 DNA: TGTGCCAGCAGCATCTCCCACGGGGGTACGCAGTATTTT
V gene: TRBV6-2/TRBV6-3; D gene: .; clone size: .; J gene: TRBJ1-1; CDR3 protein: CASSYLVGYRDEAFF; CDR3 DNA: TGTGCCAGCAGTTACCTAGTGGGGTACCGGGATGAAGCTTTCTTT
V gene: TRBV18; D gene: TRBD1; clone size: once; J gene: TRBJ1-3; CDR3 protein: CASSTGTGPSGNTIYF; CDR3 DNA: TGTGCCAGCTCAACCGGGACAGGTCCCTCGGGAAACACCATATATTTT
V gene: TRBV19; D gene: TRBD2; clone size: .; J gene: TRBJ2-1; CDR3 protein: CASTSTSGRAWEQFF; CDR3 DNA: TGTGCCAGTACATCAACTAGCGGGAGGGCCTGGGAGCAGTTCTTC
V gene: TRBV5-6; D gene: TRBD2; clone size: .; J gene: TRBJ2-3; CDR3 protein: CASSSASGGDTQYF; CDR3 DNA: TGTGCCAGCAGCTCCGCTAGCGGAGGGGATACGCAGTATTTT
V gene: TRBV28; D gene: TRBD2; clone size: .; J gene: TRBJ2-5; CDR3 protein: CASSGLAGVLETQYF; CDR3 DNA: TGTGCCAGCAGTGGACTAGCGGGAGTTCTGGAGACCCAGTACTTC
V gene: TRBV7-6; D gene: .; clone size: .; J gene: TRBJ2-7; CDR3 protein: CASSLVTGREQYF; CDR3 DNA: TGTGCCAGCAGCTTAGTTACAGGGCGCGAGCAGTACTTC
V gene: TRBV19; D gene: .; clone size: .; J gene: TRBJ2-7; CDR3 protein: CASSPGVSEQYF; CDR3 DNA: TGTGCCAGTAGCCCAGGGGTTAGCGAGCAGTACTTC
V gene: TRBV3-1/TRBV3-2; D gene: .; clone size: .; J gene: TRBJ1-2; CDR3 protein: CASSQGPNRVFYGYTF; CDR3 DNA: TGTGCCAGCAGCCAAGGACCGAACAGGGTTTTCTATGGCTACACCTTC
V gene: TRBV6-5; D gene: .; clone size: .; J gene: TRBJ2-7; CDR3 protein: CASGAGAPGKQYF; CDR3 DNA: TGTGCCAGCGGGGCGGGGGCCCCCGGAAAGCAGTACTTC
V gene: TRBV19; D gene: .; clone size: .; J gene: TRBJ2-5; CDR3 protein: CASSIELTGDQETQYF; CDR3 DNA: TGTGCCAGTAGTATAGAGCTTACAGGCGACCAAGAGACCCAGTACTTC
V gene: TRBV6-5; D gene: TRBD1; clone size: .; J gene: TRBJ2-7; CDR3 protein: CASSPTGARGEQYF; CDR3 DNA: TGTGCCAGCAGTCCGACAGGGGCTCGGGGAGAGCAGTACTTC
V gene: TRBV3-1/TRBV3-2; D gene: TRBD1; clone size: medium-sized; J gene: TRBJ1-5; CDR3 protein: CASSHTRDRSQPQHF; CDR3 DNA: TGTGCCAGCAGCCATACCCGGGACAGGAGTCAGCCCCAGCATTTT
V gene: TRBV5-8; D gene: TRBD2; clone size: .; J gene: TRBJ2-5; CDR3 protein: CASSYGTAASGSSAAQYF; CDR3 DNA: TGTGCCAGCAGCTACGGGACTGCTGCTAGCGGGAGTTCGGCGGCCCAGTACTTC
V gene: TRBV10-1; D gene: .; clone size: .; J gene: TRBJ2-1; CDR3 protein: CASSEESSYNEQFF; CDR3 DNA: TGCGCCAGCAGTGAGGAGAGCTCCTACAATGAGCAGTTCTTC
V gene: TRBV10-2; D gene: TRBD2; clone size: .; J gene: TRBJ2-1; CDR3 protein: CATRISGGGPYNEQFF; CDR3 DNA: TGCGCCACCCGGATTAGCGGGGGGGGCCCCTACAATGAGCAGTTCTTC
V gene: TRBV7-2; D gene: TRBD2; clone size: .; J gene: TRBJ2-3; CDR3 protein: CASSFFLAGGRTDTQYF; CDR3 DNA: TGTGCCAGCAGCTTCTTCCTGGCGGGGGGGCGAACAGATACGCAGTATTTT
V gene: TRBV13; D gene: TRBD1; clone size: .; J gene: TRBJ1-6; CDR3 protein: CASSPDRLKNSPLHF; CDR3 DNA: TGTGCCAGCAGCCCGGACAGGCTGAAGAATTCACCCCTCCACTTT
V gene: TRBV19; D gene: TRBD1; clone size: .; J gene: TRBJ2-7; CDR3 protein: CASSAPGQGYEQYF; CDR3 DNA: TGTGCCAGTAGTGCGCCGGGACAGGGATACGAGCAGTACTTC
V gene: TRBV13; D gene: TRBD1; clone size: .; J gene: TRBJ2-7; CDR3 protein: CASSLGRTGDEQYF; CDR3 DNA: TGTGCCAGCAGCCTCGGCCGGACAGGGGACGAGCAGTACTTC
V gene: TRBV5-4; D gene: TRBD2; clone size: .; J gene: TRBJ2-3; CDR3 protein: CASSLRGLAGGSTDTQYF; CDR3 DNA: TGTGCCAGCAGCTTGAGAGGACTAGCGGGAGGTAGCACAGATACGCAGTATTTT
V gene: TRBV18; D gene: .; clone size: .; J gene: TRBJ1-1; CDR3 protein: CASSNTGRGTEAFF; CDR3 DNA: TGTGCCAGCTCAAACACGGGCCGGGGTACTGAAGCTTTCTTT
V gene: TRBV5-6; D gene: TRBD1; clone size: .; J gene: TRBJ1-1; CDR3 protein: CASSFSQGDTEAFF; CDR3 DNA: TGTGCCAGCAGCTTTAGCCAGGGGGACACTGAAGCTTTCTTT
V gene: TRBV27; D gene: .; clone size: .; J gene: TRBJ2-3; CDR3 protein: CASSFSVRNTQYF; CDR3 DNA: TGTGCCAGCAGTTTTTCGGTTCGAAATACGCAGTATTTT
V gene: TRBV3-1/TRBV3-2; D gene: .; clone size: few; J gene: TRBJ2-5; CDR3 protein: CASSLLLTGLKYF; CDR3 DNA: TGTGCCAGCAGCCTCCTCCTGACAGGTTTAAAATACTTC
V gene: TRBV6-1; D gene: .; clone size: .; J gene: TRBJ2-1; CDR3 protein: CASSEVEEQFF; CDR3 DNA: TGTGCCAGCAGTGAAGTGGAGGAGCAGTTCTTC
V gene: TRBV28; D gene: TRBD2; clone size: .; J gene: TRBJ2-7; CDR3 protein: CASSLSGRAVYEQYF; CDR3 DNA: TGTGCCAGCAGTTTAAGCGGGAGGGCCGTTTACGAGCAGTACTTC
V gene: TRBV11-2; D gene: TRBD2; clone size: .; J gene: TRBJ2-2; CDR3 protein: CASRSSGANTGELFF; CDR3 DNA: TGTGCCAGCAGGTCTAGCGGAGCTAACACCGGGGAGCTGTTTTTT
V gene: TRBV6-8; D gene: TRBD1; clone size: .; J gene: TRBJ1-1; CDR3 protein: CASSSSLHTGTDTSEELEAFF; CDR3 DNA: TGTGCCAGCAGTTCCTCCCTCCACACCGGGACAGACACCAGTGAGGAGCTCGAAGCTTTCTTT